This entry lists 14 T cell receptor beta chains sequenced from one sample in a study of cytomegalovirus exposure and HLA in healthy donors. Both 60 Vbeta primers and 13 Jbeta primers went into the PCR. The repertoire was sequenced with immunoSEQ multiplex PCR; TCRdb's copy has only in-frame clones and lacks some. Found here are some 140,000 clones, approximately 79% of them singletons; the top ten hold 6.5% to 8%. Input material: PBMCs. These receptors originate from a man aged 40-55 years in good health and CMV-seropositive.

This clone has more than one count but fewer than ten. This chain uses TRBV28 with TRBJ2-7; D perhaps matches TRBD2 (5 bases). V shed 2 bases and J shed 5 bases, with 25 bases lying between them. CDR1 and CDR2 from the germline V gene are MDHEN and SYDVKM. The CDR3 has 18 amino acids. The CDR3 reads CASSLPPGGLRSSDEQYF. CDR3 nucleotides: TGTGCCAGCAGTTTACCCCCCGGAGGCTTAAGATCGAGCGACGAGCAGTACTTC. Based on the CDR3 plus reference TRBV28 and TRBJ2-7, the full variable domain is DVKVTQSSRYLVKRTGEKVFLECVQDMDHENMFWYRQDPGLGLRLIYFSYDVKMKEKGDIPEGYSVSREKKERFSLILESASTNQTSMYLCASSLPPGGLRSSDEQYFGPGTRLTVT.

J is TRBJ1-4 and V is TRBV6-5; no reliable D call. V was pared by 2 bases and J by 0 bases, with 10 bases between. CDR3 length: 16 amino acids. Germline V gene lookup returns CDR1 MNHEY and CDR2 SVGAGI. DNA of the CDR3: TGTGCCAGCAGTTACCGCAGGCCCGCAACTAATGAAAAACTGTTTTTT. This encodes CASSYRRPATNEKLFF.

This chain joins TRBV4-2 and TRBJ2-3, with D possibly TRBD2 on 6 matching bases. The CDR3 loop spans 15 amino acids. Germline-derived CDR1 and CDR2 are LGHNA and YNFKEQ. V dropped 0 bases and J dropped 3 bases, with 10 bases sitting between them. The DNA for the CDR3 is TGTGCCAGCAGCCAAGAGGTTGCGGGAACAGATACGCAGTATTTT. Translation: CASSQEVAGTDTQYF.

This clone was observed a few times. Here the CDR3 DNA reads TGTGCCAGTAGTATAGCGGGAGTGTTCTACGAGCAGTACTTC. Its translation: CASSIAGVFYEQYF. This rearrangement joins TRBV19 to TRBJ2-7; D may be TRBD2 (6 bases). V was shortened by 1 base and J by 3 bases, with 10 bases between the two germline ends. The CDR3 is 14 residues long. Germline CDR1 and CDR2: LNHDA and SQIVND (reference sequence).

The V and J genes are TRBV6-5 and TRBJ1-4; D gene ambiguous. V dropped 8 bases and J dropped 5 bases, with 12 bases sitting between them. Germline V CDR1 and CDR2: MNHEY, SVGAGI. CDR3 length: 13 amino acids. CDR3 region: CASGGSVNEKLFF. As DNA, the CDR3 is TGTGCCAGCGGAGGCAGCGTAAATGAAAAACTGTTTTTT.

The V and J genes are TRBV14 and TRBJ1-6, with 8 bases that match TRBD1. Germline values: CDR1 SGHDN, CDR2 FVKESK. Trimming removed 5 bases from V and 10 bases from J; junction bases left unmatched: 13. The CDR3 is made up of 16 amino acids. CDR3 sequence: CASSDSRQGLGSPLHF. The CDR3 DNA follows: TGTGCCAGCAGCGACTCGCGACAGGGGTTGGGGTCACCCCTCCACTTT.

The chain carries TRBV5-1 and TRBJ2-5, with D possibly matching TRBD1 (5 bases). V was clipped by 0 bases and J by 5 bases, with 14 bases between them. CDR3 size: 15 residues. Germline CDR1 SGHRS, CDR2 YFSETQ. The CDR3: CASSLGTSLGETQYF. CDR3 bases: TGCGCCAGCAGCTTGGGGACATCCCTTGGGGAGACCCAGTACTTC.

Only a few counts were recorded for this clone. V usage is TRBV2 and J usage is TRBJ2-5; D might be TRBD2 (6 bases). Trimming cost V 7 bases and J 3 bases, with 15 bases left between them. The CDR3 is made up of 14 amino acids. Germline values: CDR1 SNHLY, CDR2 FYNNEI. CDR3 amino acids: CASKVQLAKETQYF. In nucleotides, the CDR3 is TGTGCCAGCAAGGTCCAGCTAGCGAAAGAGACCCAGTACTTC. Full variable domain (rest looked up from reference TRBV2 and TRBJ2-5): EPEVTQTPSHQVTQMGQEVILRCVPISNHLYFYWYRQILGQKVEFLVSFYNNEISEKSEIFDDQFSVERPDGSNFTLKIRSTKLEDSAMYFCASKVQLAKETQYFGPGTRLLVL.

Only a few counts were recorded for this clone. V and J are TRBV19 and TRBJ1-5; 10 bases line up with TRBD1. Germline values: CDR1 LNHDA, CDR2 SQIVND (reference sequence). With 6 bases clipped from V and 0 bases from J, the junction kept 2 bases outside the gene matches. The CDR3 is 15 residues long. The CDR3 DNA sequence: TGTGCCAGTAGGGACAGGGGGTTTAGCAATCAGCCCCAGCATTTT. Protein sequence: CASRDRGFSNQPQHF.

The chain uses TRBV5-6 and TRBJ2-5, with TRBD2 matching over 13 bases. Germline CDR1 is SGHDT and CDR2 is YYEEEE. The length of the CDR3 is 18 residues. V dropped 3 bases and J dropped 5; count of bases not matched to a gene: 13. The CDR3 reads CASSSGGLAGFIQETQYF. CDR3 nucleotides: TGTGCCAGCAGCTCGGGGGGACTAGCGGGATTCATCCAGGAGACCCAGTACTTC.

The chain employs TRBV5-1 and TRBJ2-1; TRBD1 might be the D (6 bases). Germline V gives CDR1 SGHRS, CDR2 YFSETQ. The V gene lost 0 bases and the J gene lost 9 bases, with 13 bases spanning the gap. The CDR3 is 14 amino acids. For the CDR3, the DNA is TGCGCCAGCAGCTTGGACTCCTACAGGGTTGAGCAGTTCTTC. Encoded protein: CASSLDSYRVEQFF.

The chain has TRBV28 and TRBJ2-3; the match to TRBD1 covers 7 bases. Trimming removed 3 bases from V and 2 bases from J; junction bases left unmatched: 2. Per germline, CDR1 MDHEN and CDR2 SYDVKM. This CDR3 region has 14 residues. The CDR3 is CASSFQGVTDTQYF. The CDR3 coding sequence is TGTGCCAGCAGTTTCCAGGGGGTCACAGATACGCAGTATTTT.

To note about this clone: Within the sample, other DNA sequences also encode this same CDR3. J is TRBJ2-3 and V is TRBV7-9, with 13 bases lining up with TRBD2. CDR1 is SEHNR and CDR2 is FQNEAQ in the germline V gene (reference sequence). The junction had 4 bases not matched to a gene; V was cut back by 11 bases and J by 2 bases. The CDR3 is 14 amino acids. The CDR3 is CAGGTSGNTDTQYF. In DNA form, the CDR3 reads TGTGCCGGAGGGACTAGCGGGAACACAGATACGCAGTATTTT.

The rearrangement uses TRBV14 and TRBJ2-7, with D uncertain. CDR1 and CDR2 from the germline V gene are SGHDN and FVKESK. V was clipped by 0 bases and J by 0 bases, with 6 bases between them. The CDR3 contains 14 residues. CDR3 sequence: CASSQDLVSYEQYF. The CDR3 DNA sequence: TGTGCCAGCAGCCAAGATTTAGTCTCCTACGAGCAGTACTTC. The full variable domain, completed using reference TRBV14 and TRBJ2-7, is EAGVTQFPSHSVIEKGQTVTLRCDPISGHDNLYWYRRVMGKEIKFLLHFVKESKQDESGMPNNRFLAERTGGTYSTLKVQPAELEDSGVYFCASSQDLVSYEQYFGPGTRLTVT.